Below, 17 T cell receptor beta chains from the same sample are listed, as sequenced in a study of shared clonotypes between healthy human individuals. TCRdb's copy holds only in-frame clones and misses some; the assay was immunoSEQ multiplex PCR. This table has 2,500,000 or so clones, around 90% appearing once. Material for sequencing was naive CD4+ T cells sorted from blood. Subset meaning: CD45RA+ positively selected. The receptor set was obtained from a man younger than 35 in good health.

The chain couples TRBV28 to TRBJ2-7, with a possible D match to TRBD2 (7 bases). The CDR3 length is 15 residues. The V gene lost 7 bases and the J gene lost 3 bases, with 19 bases spanning the gap. Germline V gene sequence: CDR1 MDHEN, CDR2 SYDVKM. In nucleotides, the CDR3 is TGTGCCAGCACCCTGGGGGGGGGACAACGCTACGAGCAGTACTTC. Its protein is CASTLGGGQRYEQYF.

This clone was detected only once. The chain carries TRBV2 and TRBJ2-1; maybe TRBD1 (5 bases). V lost 3 bases and J lost 8, with 14 bases in between. The CDR3 totals 14 residues. Germline CDR1 and CDR2: SNHLY and FYNNEI. CDR3 DNA sequence: TGTGCCAGCAGTGATTATCAGGGAAAGGATGAGCAGTTCTTC. It is translated as CASSDYQGKDEQFF.

The rearrangement uses TRBV28 and TRBJ1-2; possibly TRBD1 for D (6 bases). Germline lookup yields CDR1 MDHEN and CDR2 SYDVKM. V gave up 6 bases and J gave up 4 bases, with 15 bases separating them. The CDR3 covers 14 residues. In DNA, the CDR3 is TGTGCCAGCAGCTCTTTAGACAGGCTCTATGGCTACACCTTC. Its protein is CASSSLDRLYGYTF.

The chain links TRBV4-1 to TRBJ2-3; the D gene is possibly TRBD2 (6 bases). This CDR3 contains 15 residues. Germline CDR1 MGHRA, CDR2 YSYEKL. V shed 1 base and J shed 2 bases, with 10 bases lying between them. CDR3 sequence reads: CASSQGDSNTDTQYF. DNA for the CDR3: TGCGCCAGCAGCCAAGGGGACTCCAACACAGATACGCAGTATTTT.

The chain carries TRBV9 and TRBJ2-5, with no clear D. Trimming removed 0 bases from V and 2 bases from J, with 5 bases in between. Germline lookup yields CDR1 SGDLS and CDR2 YYNGEE. The CDR3 length is 13 residues. The CDR3 bases are TGTGCCAGCAGCGTAGAACTACAAGAGACCCAGTACTTC. Protein product: CASSVELQETQYF.

The genes are TRBV7-2 and TRBJ2-7; the match to TRBD1 covers 8 bases. V shed 3 bases, J shed 3 bases, and the junction held 7 bases outside the gene matches. CDR3 length: 15 residues. The germline V gene has CDR1 SGHTA and CDR2 FQGNSA. Here the CDR3 reads CASSFDRGLLYEQYF. DNA of the CDR3: TGTGCCAGCAGCTTCGACAGGGGTCTCCTCTACGAGCAGTACTTC.

The rearrangement joins TRBV7-6 to TRBJ1-1; a weak D match, TRBD1 (5 bases). V was shortened by 7 bases and J by 0 bases, with 12 bases between the two germline ends. There are 14 residues in the CDR3. Germline-derived CDR1 and CDR2 are SGHVS and FNYEAQ. The chain's CDR3 is CASTSAGMNTEAFF. CDR3 in DNA: TGTGCCAGCACCTCAGCAGGGATGAACACTGAAGCTTTCTTT.

The CDR3 coding sequence is TGTGCCAGCAGTTACCTGAACAGCTATGGCTACACCTTC. This sequence encodes CASSYLNSYGYTF. This chain connects TRBV6-5 to TRBJ1-2; D gene unclear. The V end was cut by 2 bases, the J end by 4 bases, with 8 bases between. The CDR3 covers 13 residues. CDR1 MNHEY and CDR2 SVGAGI come from the germline V gene.

The CDR3 nucleotides are TGTGCCAGCAGCCTCGACAGGGGCATCACAGATACGCAGTATTTT. It translates to CASSLDRGITDTQYF. This rearrangement joins TRBV11-3 to TRBJ2-3; 8 bases are a match to TRBD1. The germline V gene has CDR1 SGHNT and CDR2 YENEEA. The CDR3 has 15 residues. V was pared by 5 bases and J by 2 bases, with 6 bases of the junction left unmatched.

The chain carries TRBV2 and TRBJ2-2; D unresolved. The CDR3 loop spans 12 amino acids. Germline CDR1 SNHLY, CDR2 FYNNEI. Trimming pared 11 bases from V and 6 bases from J, leaving 13 bases between. CDR3 bases: TGTGCCGGGAAAAGGGAAGCCGGGGAGCTGTTTTTT. Its protein product is CAGKREAGELFF.

The chain links TRBV10-3 to TRBJ2-7; perhaps TRBD2 as D (6 bases). Trimming cost V 11 bases and J 2 bases, with 13 bases left between them. CDR3 size: 12 residues. Germline-derived CDR1 and CDR2 are ENHRY and SYGVKD. CDR3 amino acids: CASGGDPYEQYF. The DNA for the CDR3 is TGTGCCTCCGGAGGGGATCCCTACGAGCAGTACTTC.

The J gene is TRBJ2-7, the V gene TRBV4-1, with TRBD2 matching over 8 bases. There are 15 residues in the CDR3. The J segment lost 7 bases and the V segment lost 0 bases, leaving 8 bases of the junction unmatched. Looked up from germline, CDR1 is MGHRA and CDR2 is YSYEKL. As DNA, the CDR3 is TGCGCCAGCAGCCAAGAGGGGACTAGATTAGGTGAGCAGTACTTC. Its protein is CASSQEGTRLGEQYF.

V is TRBV27 and J is TRBJ1-2, with D possibly being TRBD1 (5 bases). V lost 4 bases, J lost 4 bases, and 10 bases lay in between. Germline CDR1 reads MNHEY; CDR2 reads SMNVEV (reference sequence). The CDR3 loop spans 13 amino acids. CDR3 residues: CASSSVGGYGYTF. CDR3 nucleotide sequence: TGTGCCAGCAGTTCAGTCGGGGGCTATGGCTACACCTTC.

The chain uses TRBV30 and TRBJ1-3, with a weak D call TRBD1 (6 bases). Trimming cost V 0 bases and J 3 bases, with 12 bases left between them. Germline CDR1 is GTSNPN and CDR2 is SVGIG (reference sequence). The CDR3 loop spans 15 amino acids. The DNA for the CDR3 is TGTGCCTGGAGTGTCCCCGGGACATATGGAAACACCATATATTTT. The encoded protein is CAWSVPGTYGNTIYF.

The chain combines TRBV5-6 with TRBJ1-6; 9 bases align to TRBD1. In germline, CDR1 is SGHDT, CDR2 YYEEEE. The length of the CDR3 is 15 residues. After removal of 7 bases from V and 10 bases from J, the junction contained 12 bases not matched to a gene. The CDR3, as DNA: TGTGCCAGCGGGGGCCGGGACAGGGTCAGCTCACCCCTCCACTTT. This codes for CASGGRDRVSSPLHF.

The DNA of the CDR3 is TGTGCCAGCAGGACCGAGGGTCTCTCTGGAAACACCATATATTTT. Translated: CASRTEGLSGNTIYF. The chain couples TRBV6-5 to TRBJ1-3, with D unclear. Trimming took off 6 bases at V and 0 bases at J, with 12 bases between the two ends. CDR1 is MNHEY, CDR2 SVGAGI, per germline. This CDR3 is built from 15 residues.

This chain joins TRBV19 and TRBJ1-6; D not certain. CDR3 length equals 15 residues. The germline gives CDR1 LNHDA, CDR2 SQIVND (reference sequence). The ends were cut back, 7 bases at V and 7 bases at J, with 17 bases in the middle. The CDR3 sequence is CASTRTQEPNSPLHF. As DNA, the CDR3 is TGTGCCAGTACCAGGACCCAGGAGCCGAATTCACCCCTCCACTTT.